Listed below are T cell receptor beta chains from one sample, sequenced in a study of cytomegalovirus exposure and HLA in healthy donors. Sequenced by immunoSEQ multiplex PCR; TCRdb stores in-frame clones only, minus some. The data hold 95,000 to 150,000 clones, with about 76% observed a single time. The sequenced material came from PBMCs. The origin of the receptors is a man in his sixties in good health and CMV-seropositive. Each CDR3 is given with its conserved first and last residue. Each record gives: CDR3 protein, V gene.

CDR3 protein: CASSLGTSGEQFF
V gene: TRBV5-5

CDR3 protein: CASSSSGGGQETQYF
V gene: TRBV19

CDR3 protein: CASSISGSVSGELFF
V gene: TRBV18

CDR3 protein: CASSYSTGHVGYTF
V gene: TRBV6-6

CDR3 protein: CASSDWGTAQETQYF
V gene: TRBV6-1

CDR3 protein: CASSITGSSYNSPLHF
V gene: TRBV19

CDR3 protein: CASSRMEGAGNEKLFF
V gene: TRBV5-1

CDR3 protein: CASSSPPAGNQPQHF
V gene: TRBV19

CDR3 protein: CASSSNPGLAGAHTGELFF
V gene: TRBV10-1

CDR3 protein: CASSIHRGRGSPLHF
V gene: TRBV19

CDR3 protein: CASRRDRGSGSPLHF
V gene: TRBV6-6

CDR3 protein: CASSWGQGGETQYF
V gene: TRBV5-1

CDR3 protein: CASSGTPLSTDTQYF
V gene: TRBV7-6

CDR3 protein: CASSLAGLPSGANGLTF
V gene: TRBV5-1

CDR3 protein: CASSGSGGGDTQYF
V gene: TRBV5-1

CDR3 protein: CSVSEGVADTQYF
V gene: TRBV29-1

CDR3 protein: CASSVVAGGRDEQYF
V gene: TRBV9

CDR3 protein: CASRGPGLTYEQYF
V gene: TRBV28

CDR3 protein: CASSRTTGGPYNEQFF
V gene: TRBV7-9

CDR3 protein: CASSLILAGVQETQYF
V gene: TRBV28

CDR3 protein: CASRVVANDYEQYF
V gene: TRBV6-1

CDR3 protein: CASSPNRGLVQPQHF
V gene: TRBV18

CDR3 protein: CASRLNPRQGGSGNTIYF
V gene: TRBV12-2

CDR3 protein: CASSRTPQGNTEAFF
V gene: TRBV23-1

CDR3 protein: CASSQRRDYNEQFF
V gene: TRBV11-2

CDR3 protein: CASSNQQATGELFF
V gene: TRBV6-1

CDR3 protein: CASSYAGTQYF
V gene: TRBV6-5

CDR3 protein: CASSPPGQVSSYEQYF
V gene: TRBV28

CDR3 protein: CASSYTSGGLTDTQYF
V gene: TRBV5-6

CDR3 protein: CASSLQERSGNTIYF
V gene: TRBV6-1

CDR3 protein: CASTKVAEAYEQYF
V gene: TRBV7-9

CDR3 protein: CASSSTGTVTEAFF
V gene: TRBV5-1

CDR3 protein: CASSQGAEYGYTF
V gene: TRBV6-4

CDR3 protein: CASSQDLARGGNTIYF
V gene: TRBV4-1

CDR3 protein: CASSETGTGGAKNSQYF
V gene: TRBV6-1

CDR3 protein: CASSSEGTGGFGANVLTF
V gene: TRBV5-4

CDR3 protein: CASSPGGGQRPTGELFF
V gene: TRBV5-4

CDR3 protein: CASSLGGGPNTQYF
V gene: TRBV7-2

CDR3 protein: CASSYISSNEQFF
V gene: TRBV27

CDR3 protein: CAWSQTGSQETQYF
V gene: TRBV30

CDR3 protein: CASSLTGGSGGYTF
V gene: TRBV7-2

CDR3 protein: CATSREYTYEQYF
V gene: TRBV15

CDR3 protein: CASSSRQTGETQYF
V gene: TRBV11-2

CDR3 protein: CASSQDYGVETQYF
V gene: TRBV4-1

CDR3 protein: CASSFGQGGYEQYF
V gene: TRBV6-5

CDR3 protein: CASSLGGPGEYEQYF
V gene: TRBV11-3

CDR3 protein: CASSHGQDYEQYF
V gene: TRBV18

CDR3 protein: CASSVGSRSSYEQYF
V gene: TRBV9

CDR3 protein: CASSRDRGSGNTIYF
V gene: TRBV6-6

CDR3 protein: CASSPRGAYEQYF
V gene: TRBV5-4

CDR3 protein: CASSVGWDRGEAFF
V gene: TRBV9

CDR3 protein: CASRDHRDSAEAFF
V gene: TRBV5-1